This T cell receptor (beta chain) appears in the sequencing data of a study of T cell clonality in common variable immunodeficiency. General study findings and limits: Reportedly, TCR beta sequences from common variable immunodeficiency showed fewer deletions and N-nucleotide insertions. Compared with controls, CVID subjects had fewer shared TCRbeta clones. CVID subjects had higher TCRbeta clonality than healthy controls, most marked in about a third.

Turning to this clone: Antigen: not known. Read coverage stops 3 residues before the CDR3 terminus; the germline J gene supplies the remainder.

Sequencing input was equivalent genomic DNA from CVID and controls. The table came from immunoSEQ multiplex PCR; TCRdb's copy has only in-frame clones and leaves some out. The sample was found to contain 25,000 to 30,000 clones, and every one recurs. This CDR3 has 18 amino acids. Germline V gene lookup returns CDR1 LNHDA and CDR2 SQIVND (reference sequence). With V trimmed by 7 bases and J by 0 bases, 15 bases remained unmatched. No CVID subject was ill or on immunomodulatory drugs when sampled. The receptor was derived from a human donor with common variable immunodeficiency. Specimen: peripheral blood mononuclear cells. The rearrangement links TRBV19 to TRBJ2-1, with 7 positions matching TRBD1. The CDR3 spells CASKPGQITLSSYNEQFF. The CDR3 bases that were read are TGTGCCAGTAAGCCGGGACAGATTACCCTTAGCTCCTACAATGAG.